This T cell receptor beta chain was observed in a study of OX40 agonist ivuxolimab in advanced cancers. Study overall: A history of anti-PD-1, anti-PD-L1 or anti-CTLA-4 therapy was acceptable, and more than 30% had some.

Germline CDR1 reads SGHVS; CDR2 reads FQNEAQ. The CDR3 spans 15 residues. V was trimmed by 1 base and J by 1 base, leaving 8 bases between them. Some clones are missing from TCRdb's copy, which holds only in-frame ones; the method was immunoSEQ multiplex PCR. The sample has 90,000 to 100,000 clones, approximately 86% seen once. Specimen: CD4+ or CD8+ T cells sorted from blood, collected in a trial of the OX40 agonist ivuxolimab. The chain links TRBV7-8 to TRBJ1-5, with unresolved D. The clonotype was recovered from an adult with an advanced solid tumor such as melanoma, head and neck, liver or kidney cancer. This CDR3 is CASSLGGMSNQPQHF. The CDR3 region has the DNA TGTGCCAGCAGCTTAGGAGGGATGAGCAATCAGCCCCAGCATTTT.